This TCR beta chain was identified in a study of T-cell reconstitution after alpha-beta-depleted transplantation in children. Broader study findings: Expanded graft clones, several hundred of them, were reportedly the source of alpha-beta T cells about two months after transplant. When one year had passed after transplant, most T-cell counts and diversity came from newly produced T cells. Surviving recipient T cells and thymic progenitors accounted for the high day-60 TCRbeta diversity observed in some patients.

Preparation of the TCRbeta library used unique molecular identifiers. TCRdb ran MiXCR on the PCR reads and lists one entry per CDR3 protein. The profile shows roughly 310,000 distinct CDR3 sequences, around 25% of them singletons. The germline gives CDR1 SGHRS, CDR2 YFSETQ. This CDR3 is built from 15 residues. Trimming took 0 bases from V and 6 from J, leaving 13 bases between them. A remark on this clonotype: Its antigen is currently unknown.

The TCR originated in a male patient younger than 18 who had a stem cell transplant for acute lymphoblastic leukemia, so the T cells may come from the graft donor. V usage is TRBV5-1 and J usage is TRBJ2-1; D call uncertain. The sample here was PBMCs, mostly from graft donor cells, taken 180 days after TCRalphabeta/CD19-depleted stem cell transplant. The CDR3 coding sequence is TGCGCCAGCAGCTTGGAACTCCAACAAACCAATGAGCAGTTCTTC. Translating gives CASSLELQQTNEQFF.